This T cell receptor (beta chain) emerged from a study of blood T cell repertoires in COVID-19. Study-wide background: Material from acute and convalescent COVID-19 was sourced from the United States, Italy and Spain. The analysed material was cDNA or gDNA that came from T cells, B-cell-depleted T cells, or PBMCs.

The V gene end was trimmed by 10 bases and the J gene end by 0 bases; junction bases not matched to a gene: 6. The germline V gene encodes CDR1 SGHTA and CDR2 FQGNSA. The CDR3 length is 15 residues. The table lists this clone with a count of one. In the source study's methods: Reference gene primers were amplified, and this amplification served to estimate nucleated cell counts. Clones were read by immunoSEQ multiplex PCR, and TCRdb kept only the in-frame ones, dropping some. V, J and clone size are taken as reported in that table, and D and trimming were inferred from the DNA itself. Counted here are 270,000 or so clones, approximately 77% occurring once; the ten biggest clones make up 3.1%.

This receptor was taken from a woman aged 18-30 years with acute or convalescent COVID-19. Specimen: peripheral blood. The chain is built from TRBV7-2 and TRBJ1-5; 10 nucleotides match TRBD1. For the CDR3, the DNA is TGTGCCACTAGAGGGACAGGGGATAGCAATCAGCCCCAGCATTTT. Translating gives CATRGTGDSNQPQHF. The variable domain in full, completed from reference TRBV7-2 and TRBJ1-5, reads GAGVSQSPSNKVTEKGKDVELRCDPISGHTALYWYRQSLGQGLEFLIYFQGNSAPDKSGLPSDRFSAERTGGSVSTLTIQRTQQEDSAVYLCATRGTGDSNQPQHFGDGTRLSIL.